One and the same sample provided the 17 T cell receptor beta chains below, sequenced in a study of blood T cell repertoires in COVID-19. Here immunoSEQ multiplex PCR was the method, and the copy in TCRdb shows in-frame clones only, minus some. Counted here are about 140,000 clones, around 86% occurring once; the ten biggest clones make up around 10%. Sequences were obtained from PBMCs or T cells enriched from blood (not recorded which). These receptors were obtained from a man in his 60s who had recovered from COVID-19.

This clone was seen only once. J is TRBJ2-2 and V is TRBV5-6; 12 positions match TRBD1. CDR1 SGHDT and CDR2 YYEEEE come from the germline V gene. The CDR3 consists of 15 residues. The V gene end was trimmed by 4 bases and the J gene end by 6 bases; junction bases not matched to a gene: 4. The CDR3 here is CASSLRDRGPGELFF. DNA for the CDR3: TGTGCCAGCAGCCTCCGGGACAGGGGGCCCGGGGAGCTGTTTTTT.

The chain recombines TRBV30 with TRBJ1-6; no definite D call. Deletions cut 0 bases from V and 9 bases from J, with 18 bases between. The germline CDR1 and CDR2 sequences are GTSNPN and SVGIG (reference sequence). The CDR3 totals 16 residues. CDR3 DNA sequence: TGTGCCTGGAGTGTAGATCCAGTGGCCCTGGTTTCACCCCTCCACTTT. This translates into CAWSVDPVALVSPLHF.

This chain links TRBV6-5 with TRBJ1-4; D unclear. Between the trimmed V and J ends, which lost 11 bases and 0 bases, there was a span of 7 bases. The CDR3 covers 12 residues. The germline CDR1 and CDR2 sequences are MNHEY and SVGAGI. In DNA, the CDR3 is TGTGCCTCTAAAGCAACTAATGAAAAACTGTTTTTT. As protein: CASKATNEKLFF.

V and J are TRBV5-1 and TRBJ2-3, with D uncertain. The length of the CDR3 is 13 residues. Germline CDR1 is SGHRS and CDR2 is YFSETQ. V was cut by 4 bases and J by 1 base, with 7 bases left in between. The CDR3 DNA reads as TGCGCCAGCAGCCCGCAGGGCACAGATACGCAGTATTTT. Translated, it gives CASSPQGTDTQYF.

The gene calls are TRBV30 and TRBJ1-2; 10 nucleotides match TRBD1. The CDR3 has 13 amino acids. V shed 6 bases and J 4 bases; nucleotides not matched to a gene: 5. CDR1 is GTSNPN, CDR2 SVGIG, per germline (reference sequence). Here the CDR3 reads CACRDRGIYGYTF. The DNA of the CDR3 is TGTGCCTGCCGGGACAGGGGAATCTATGGCTACACCTTC.

The CDR3 DNA reads TGTGCCAGCAGCTTAAAGCTAGGTGCATCTGAAGCTTTCTTT. Protein: CASSLKLGASEAFF. The J gene is TRBJ1-1, the V gene TRBV7-8, with D uncertain. There are 14 residues in the CDR3. CDR1 SGHVS and CDR2 FQNEAQ come from the germline V gene. The V end was cut by 2 bases, the J end by 6 bases, with 13 bases between.

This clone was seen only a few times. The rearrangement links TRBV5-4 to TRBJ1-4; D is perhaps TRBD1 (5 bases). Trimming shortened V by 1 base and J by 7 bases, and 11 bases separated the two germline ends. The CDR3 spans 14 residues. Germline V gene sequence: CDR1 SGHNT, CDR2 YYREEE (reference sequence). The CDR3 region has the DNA TGTGCCAGCAGCTTGTTCGGGGGGGGTGAAAAACTGTTTTTT. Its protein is CASSLFGGGEKLFF.

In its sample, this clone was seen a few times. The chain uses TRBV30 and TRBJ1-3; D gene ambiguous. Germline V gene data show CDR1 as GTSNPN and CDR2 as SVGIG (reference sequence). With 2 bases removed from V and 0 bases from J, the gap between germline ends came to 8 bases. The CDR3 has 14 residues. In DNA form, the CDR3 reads TGTGCCTGGAGTTGGGCGAGCTCTGGAAACACCATATATTTT. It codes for CAWSWASSGNTIYF.

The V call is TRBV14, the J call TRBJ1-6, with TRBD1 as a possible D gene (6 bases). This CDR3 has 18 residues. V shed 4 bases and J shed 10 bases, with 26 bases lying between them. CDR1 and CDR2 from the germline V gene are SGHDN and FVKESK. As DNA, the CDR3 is TGTGCCAGCAGCCTGGAGCCGAGAATACAGGGAGTGTTCTCACCCCTCCACTTT. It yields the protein CASSLEPRIQGVFSPLHF.

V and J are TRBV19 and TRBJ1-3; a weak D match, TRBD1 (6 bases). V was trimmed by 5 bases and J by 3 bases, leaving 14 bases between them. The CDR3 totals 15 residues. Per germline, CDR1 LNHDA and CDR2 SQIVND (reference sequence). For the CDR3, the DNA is TGTGCCAGTAGTGGATTCGGACAGATTGGAAACACCATATATTTT. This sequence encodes CASSGFGQIGNTIYF. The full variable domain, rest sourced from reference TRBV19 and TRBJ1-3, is DGGITQSPKYLFRKEGQNVTLSCEQNLNHDAMYWYRQDPGQGLRLIYYSQIVNDFQKGDIAEGYSVSREKKESFPLTVTSAQKNPTAFYLCASSGFGQIGNTIYFGEGSWLTVV.

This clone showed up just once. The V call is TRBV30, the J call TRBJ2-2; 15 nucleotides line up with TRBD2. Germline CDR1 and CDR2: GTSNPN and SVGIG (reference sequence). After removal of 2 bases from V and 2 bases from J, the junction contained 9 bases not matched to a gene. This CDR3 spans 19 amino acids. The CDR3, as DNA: TGTGCCTGGAGTACCATCGGACTAGCGGGGGGGCCAAACACCGGGGAGCTGTTTTTT. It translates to CAWSTIGLAGGPNTGELFF. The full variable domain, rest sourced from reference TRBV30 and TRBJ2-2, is SQTIHQWPATLVQPVGSPLSLECTVEGTSNPNLYWYRQAAGRGLQLLFYSVGIGQISSEVPQNLSASRPQDRQFILSSKKLLLSDSGFYLCAWSTIGLAGGPNTGELFFGEGSRLTVL.

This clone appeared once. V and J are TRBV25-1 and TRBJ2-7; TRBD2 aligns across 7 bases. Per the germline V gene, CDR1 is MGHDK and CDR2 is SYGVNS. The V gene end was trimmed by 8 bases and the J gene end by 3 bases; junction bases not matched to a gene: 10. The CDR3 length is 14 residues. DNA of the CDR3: TGTGCCAGCGGGGGTGGCGGGAGATTCTACGAGCAGTACTTC. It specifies CASGGGGRFYEQYF.

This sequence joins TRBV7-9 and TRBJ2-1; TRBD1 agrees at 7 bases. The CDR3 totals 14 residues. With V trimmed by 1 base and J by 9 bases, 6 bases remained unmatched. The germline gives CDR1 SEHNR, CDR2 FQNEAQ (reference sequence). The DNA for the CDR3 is TGTGCCAGCAGCTTAGAAGGACAGGCCCCTGAGCAGTTCTTC. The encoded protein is CASSLEGQAPEQFF.

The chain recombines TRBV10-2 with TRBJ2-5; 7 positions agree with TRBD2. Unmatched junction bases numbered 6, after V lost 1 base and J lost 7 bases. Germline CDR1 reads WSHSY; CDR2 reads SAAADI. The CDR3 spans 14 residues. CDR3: CASSELARGVTQYF. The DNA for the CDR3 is TGCGCCAGCAGTGAGTTGGCCCGGGGGGTGACCCAGTACTTC.

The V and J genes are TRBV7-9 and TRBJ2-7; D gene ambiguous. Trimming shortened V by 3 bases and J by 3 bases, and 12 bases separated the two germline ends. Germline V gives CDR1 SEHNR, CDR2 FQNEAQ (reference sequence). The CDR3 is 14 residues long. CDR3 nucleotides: TGTGCCAGCAGCTTTGGGCTACCAAACTACGAGCAGTACTTC. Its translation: CASSFGLPNYEQYF.

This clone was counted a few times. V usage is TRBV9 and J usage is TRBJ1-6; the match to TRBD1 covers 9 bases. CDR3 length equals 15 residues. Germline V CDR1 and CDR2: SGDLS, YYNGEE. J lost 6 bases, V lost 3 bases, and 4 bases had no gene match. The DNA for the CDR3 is TGTGCCAGCAGCGCCGGACAGGGGTTTAATTCACCCCTCCACTTT. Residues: CASSAGQGFNSPLHF.

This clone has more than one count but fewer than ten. The CDR3 reads CASSPSRDRGNQPQHF. The CDR3, as DNA: TGTGCCAGTAGTCCATCCCGGGACAGGGGCAATCAGCCCCAGCATTTT. V usage is TRBV19 and J usage is TRBJ1-5, with 9 bases matching TRBD1. Germline assignment: CDR1 LNHDA and CDR2 SQIVND (reference sequence). The CDR3 contains 16 residues. With 5 bases clipped from V and 2 bases from J, the junction kept 7 bases outside the gene matches.